This TCR beta chain appears in the sequencing data of a study of cytomegalovirus exposure and HLA in healthy donors. Broader study findings: Most of the TCR beta V segments (in an earlier analysis) were productive either about 90% or about 30% of the time. The authors enumerated 180 or so TCR beta chains as linked to cytomegalovirus.

Sampled while nominally healthy, donors likely had unrecorded immune exposures. It was with 60 Vbeta and 13 Jbeta primers that the PCR ran. As originally analysed: In a later analysis, some 10 million of approximately 80 million unique beta chains occurred in at least two donors. Sequencing was performed with immunoSEQ multiplex PCR; in TCRdb, only in-frame clones are kept and a portion is missing. The DNA was the basis for D and trimming; V, J and clone size are from that table. The table records about 190,000 clones, 80% to 85% of them present only once. Worth noting for this clone: Its antigen remains unknown.

Germline V gives CDR1 SGHVS, CDR2 FNYEAQ. With V trimmed by 5 bases and J by 8 bases, 8 bases remained unmatched. The CDR3 has 15 amino acids. This TCR was sampled from a boy aged 2-9 years in good health and CMV-seronegative. What was sequenced was PBMCs. The chain employs TRBV7-6 and TRBJ2-3; TRBD2 matches 12 bases. The CDR3 region is CASSLRSSGGGTQYF. The CDR3, as DNA: TGTGCCAGCAGCCTTAGGTCTAGCGGGGGGGGTACGCAGTATTTT.